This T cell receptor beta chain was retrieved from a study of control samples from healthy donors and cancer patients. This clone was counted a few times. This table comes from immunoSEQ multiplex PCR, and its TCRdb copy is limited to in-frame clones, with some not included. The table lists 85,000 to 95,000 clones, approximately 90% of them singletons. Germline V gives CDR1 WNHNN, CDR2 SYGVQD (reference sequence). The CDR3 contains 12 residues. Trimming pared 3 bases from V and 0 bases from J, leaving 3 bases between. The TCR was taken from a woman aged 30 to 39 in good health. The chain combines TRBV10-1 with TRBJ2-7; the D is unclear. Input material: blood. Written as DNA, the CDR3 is TGCGCCAGCAGTGACCGCTCCTACGAGCAGTACTTC. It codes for CASSDRSYEQYF.